This TCR beta chain originates from a study of blood T cell repertoires in COVID-19. Turning to the study itself: Some COVID-19 samples were acute and others convalescent; all came from the United States, Italy and Spain. PBMCs, B-cell-depleted T cells, or T cells provided the cDNA or gDNA that made up the material.

In the authors' methods: Reference gene primer amplification gave nucleated cell count estimates. Only in-frame clones appear in the TCRdb table, and some are missing; sequencing was by immunoSEQ multiplex PCR. That table gives V, J and clone size, and the DNA gave D and trimming. The sample includes roughly 180,000 clones, 85% to 95% of them seen just once. During active infection, Seattle patients enrolled and were then monitored through disease. Sequenced: peripheral blood. The source is a man younger than 45 with COVID-19, enrolled during active disease.

The CDR3 DNA sequence: TGTGCCAGCAGCGGAAATGACAGGGAGGCTCAGCCCCAGCATTTT. Translated: CASSGNDREAQPQHF. The gene calls are TRBV11-2 and TRBJ1-5, with 7 nucleotides matching TRBD1. Germline V CDR1 and CDR2: SGHAT, FQNNGV. CDR3 length: 15 amino acids. V lost 5 bases and J lost 6; bases outside the gene matches: 10. Looking up the rest from reference TRBV11-2 and TRBJ1-5 gives the full variable domain: EAGVAQSPRYKIIEKRQSVAFWCNPISGHATLYWYQQILGQGPKLLIQFQNNGVVDDSQLPKDRFSAERLKGVDSTLKIQPAKLEDSAVYLCASSGNDREAQPQHFGDGTRLSIL.